This T cell receptor (beta chain) is drawn from a study of blood T cell repertoires in COVID-19. Background on the study: Material from acute and convalescent COVID-19 was sourced from the United States, Italy and Spain. The analysed material was cDNA or gDNA that came from T cells, B-cell-depleted T cells, or PBMCs.

The V end lost 2 bases, the J end lost 5 bases, and 10 bases lay between the germline ends. CDR3 length equals 13 residues. CDR1 and CDR2 from the germline V gene are MGHDK and SYGVNS. In the original analysis: Amplification with reference gene primers provided the estimates of nucleated cell counts. TCRdb's table, derived via immunoSEQ multiplex PCR, lists solely in-frame clones and lacks some. V, J and clone size are taken as reported in that table, and D and trimming were inferred from the DNA itself. Found here are roughly 140,000 clones, around 86% of them singletons; the top ten hold more than 8%.

The chain joins TRBV25-1 to TRBJ2-7; tentative D call: TRBD2 (5 bases). Sequencing was done on a sample of peripheral blood. This TCR was sampled from a human donor in a cohort sampled during active COVID-19. The CDR3 DNA reads as TGTGCCAGCAGTGAACGGGGTTGGCACGAGCAGTACTTC. It translates to CASSERGWHEQYF.